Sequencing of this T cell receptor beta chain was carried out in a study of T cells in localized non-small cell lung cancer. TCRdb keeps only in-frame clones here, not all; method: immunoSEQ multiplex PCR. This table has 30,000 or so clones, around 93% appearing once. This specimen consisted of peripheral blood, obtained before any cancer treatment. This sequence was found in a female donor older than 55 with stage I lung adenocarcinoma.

The CDR3 protein is CASSLVRTGAEQYF. Here the CDR3 DNA reads TGTGCCAGCAGCTTGGTAAGGACAGGGGCCGAGCAGTACTTC. This sequence joins TRBV5-5 and TRBJ2-7; TRBD1 matches at 9 bases. With 0 bases clipped from V and 6 bases from J, the junction kept 4 bases outside the gene matches. This CDR3 has 14 residues. Germline V gene data show CDR1 as SGHKS and CDR2 as YYEKEE (reference sequence).